This T cell receptor beta chain is from a study of long-term antiretroviral therapy in people with HIV. The length of the CDR3 is 20 residues. The V segment lost 4 bases and the J segment 0 bases; nucleotides outside the gene matches: 11. CDR1 is MNHNS, CDR2 SASEGT, per germline. Sequencing relied on immunoSEQ assay v3.0, run at survey level. Assay: immunoSEQ multiplex PCR; the TCRdb copy retains only in-frame clones and omits some. The sample includes roughly 35,000 clones, 75% to 85% of them seen just once. The material was unsorted PBMCs, obtained about 3.4 years after starting antiretroviral therapy. The source is a man between 18 and 29 years old with HIV. V and J are TRBV6-1 and TRBJ2-1; TRBD2 matches 14 bases. CDR3 sequence reads: CASSGGLAGGPRSSYNEQFF. The CDR3 region has the DNA TGTGCCAGCAGTGGAGGACTAGCGGGAGGTCCCCGAAGCTCCTACAATGAGCAGTTCTTC.